A selection of T cell receptor beta chains follows, all from one sample in a study of cytomegalovirus exposure and HLA in healthy donors. Assay used: immunoSEQ multiplex PCR; TCRdb lists only in-frame clones, some missing. This sample has about 100,000 clones, with around 74% found just once. The specimen sequenced was PBMCs. These receptors originate from a woman in her sixties or seventies in good health and CMV-seropositive. Each CDR3 is given with its conserved first and last residue. Each record gives: clone size, V gene, D gene, J gene, CDR3 protein. The D gene is left open where the match is weak. Rows give clone size only sometimes, using once, few, many, or a class for an expanded clone.

-,TRBV28,TRBD2,TRBJ2-7,CASSSTYLAGSSYEQYF
-,TRBV21-1,-,TRBJ2-2,CASSKGQPVSQGANTGELFF
once,TRBV28,TRBD1,TRBJ2-3,CASSLSGGGVDTQYF
-,TRBV28,-,TRBJ1-1,CASSFAGLPRTEAFF
-,TRBV27,-,TRBJ2-7,CASSFPGSLQYF
-,TRBV7-2,-,TRBJ2-1,CASSLGVAGGSYNEQFF
-,TRBV28,-,TRBJ2-1,CASSSFNEQFF
-,TRBV7-2,-,TRBJ2-3,CASSLGGSGTQYF
-,TRBV7-9,TRBD1,-,CASSLDRDSRCEQYF
-,TRBV7-9,-,TRBJ2-1,CASSFPGVGANEQFF
once,TRBV10-1,-,TRBJ2-1,CASSVGGSDEQFF
-,TRBV29-1,-,TRBJ2-2,CSVVKGTNTGELFF
-,TRBV2,-,TRBJ2-3,CASKLERSTDTQYF
-,TRBV5-1,-,TRBJ2-5,CASSYRGYQETQYF
-,TRBV5-1,-,TRBJ2-2,CASSHQTGELFF
once,TRBV14,TRBD1,TRBJ2-1,CASSQAGTGLSYNEQFF
-,TRBV5-1,TRBD1,-,CASSLAGGQGREQYF
-,TRBV5-1,TRBD1,TRBJ1-2,CASSPRPGQGSLYGYTF
few,TRBV5-1,-,TRBJ1-6,CASSFGGDRSPLHF
-,TRBV7-9,TRBD1,TRBJ1-4,CASSRSRGQGNEKLFF
-,TRBV5-1,-,TRBJ2-3,CASTGGLLVDTQYF
-,TRBV6-5,TRBD2,TRBJ2-7,CASSYGGGSSHEQYF
few,TRBV9,TRBD2,TRBJ2-7,CASSVGGGSPYEQYF
-,TRBV2,TRBD1,TRBJ2-1,CASRGTGVSEQFF
-,TRBV2,TRBD1,TRBJ1-4,CASREGTVNEKLFF
-,TRBV2,TRBD2,TRBJ2-7,CASSESGRGFYEQYF
-,TRBV25-1,TRBD1,TRBJ1-6,CASSGRDSYNSPLHF
-,TRBV7-9,TRBD1,TRBJ1-2,CASDGTGRFNYGYTF
-,TRBV19,TRBD1,TRBJ2-7,CASGDRGDEQYF
-,TRBV11-2,TRBD2,TRBJ2-7,CASSPRLAGASSSYEQYF
-,TRBV2,-,TRBJ1-5,CASRRDTSNQPQHF
-,TRBV4-1,TRBD2,TRBJ2-7,CASSQARTAGGRFDEQYF
-,TRBV19,TRBD1,TRBJ2-5,CASSDPGQGEETQYF
-,TRBV28,TRBD1,TRBJ1-2,CASSFPGQAGYTF
-,TRBV28,-,TRBJ2-7,CATKPGGNNYEQYF
-,TRBV5-5,TRBD1,TRBJ1-6,CASSDKRQGNSPLHF
-,TRBV5-5,TRBD1,TRBJ1-4,CASSSYQGGTNEKLFF
-,TRBV19,TRBD2,TRBJ2-1,CASSIGSGGSSYNEQFF
-,TRBV5-1,-,TRBJ1-4,CASSPGGAAANEKLFF
-,TRBV2,-,TRBJ1-3,CASKQGALSGNTIYF
once,TRBV11-3,TRBD2,TRBJ2-5,CASSLGSGGSQETQYF
-,TRBV10-3,-,TRBJ1-2,CAISRVMEGYTF
-,TRBV5-8,TRBD1,TRBJ2-7,CASSPRDRYEQYF
many,TRBV6-4,TRBD1,TRBJ2-3,CASSRQGEADTQYF